The 26 T cell receptor beta chains listed next were all sequenced from one sample in a study of T cell changes during pregnancy in multiple sclerosis. Clones were read by immunoSEQ multiplex PCR, and TCRdb kept only the in-frame ones, dropping some. This repertoire shows approximately 59,000 clones, about 90% found once; its top ten account for approximately 1.5%. The material was peripheral blood, obtained in the third trimester of pregnancy. Source of these receptors: a female donor in good health, enrolled as a control in a pregnancy study.

Only one count was recorded for this clone. V gene TRBV5-6 combines with J gene TRBJ1-2; D remains unclear. CDR3 size: 12 residues. Germline CDR1 reads SGHDT; CDR2 reads YYEEEE. V gave up 1 base and J gave up 5 bases, with 6 bases separating them. DNA for the CDR3: TGTGCCAGCAGCTTGTTAATGTATGGCTACACCTTC. It yields the protein CASSLLMYGYTF. Drawing the rest from reference TRBV5-6 and TRBJ1-2, the complete variable domain is DAGVTQSPTHLIKTRGQQVTLRCSPKSGHDTVSWYQQALGQGPQFIFQYYEEEERQRGNFPDRFSGHQFPNYSSELNVNALLLGDSALYLCASSLLMYGYTFGSGTRLTVV.

The J gene is TRBJ1-1, the V gene TRBV5-6, with 8 bases aligning to TRBD1. CDR1 and CDR2 (germline): SGHDT, YYEEEE. After removal of 0 bases from V and 6 bases from J, the junction contained 4 bases not matched to a gene. This CDR3 has 14 amino acids. The CDR3 is CASSLGQGSAEAFF. CDR3 DNA sequence: TGTGCCAGCAGCTTGGGACAGGGGTCCGCTGAAGCTTTCTTT.

The CDR3 spells CASSPTAEAFF. The CDR3 DNA sequence: TGTGCCAGCAGCCCTACCGCTGAAGCTTTCTTT. The rearrangement uses TRBV7-9 and TRBJ1-1, with no clear D. The length of the CDR3 is 11 residues. Trimming left V 5 bases short and J 6 bases short, with 7 bases between. In germline, CDR1 is SEHNR, CDR2 FQNEAQ (reference sequence).

The chain links TRBV28 to TRBJ1-2, with 7 bases identical to TRBD1. Germline V CDR1 and CDR2: MDHEN, SYDVKM. CDR3 length: 13 amino acids. With V trimmed by 6 bases and J by 2 bases, 3 bases remained unmatched. This chain's CDR3 is CASRRTGNYGYTF. As DNA, the CDR3 is TGTGCCAGCAGACGGACAGGCAACTATGGCTACACCTTC.

The rearrangement joins TRBV5-1 to TRBJ1-1, with D uncertain. V was cut by 7 bases and J by 1 base, with 14 bases left in between. There are 14 residues in the CDR3. Germline V gives CDR1 SGHRS, CDR2 YFSETQ. CDR3 sequence (DNA): TGCGCCAGCGGAACGGGAGATTGGAACACTGAAGCTTTCTTT. Translation gives CASGTGDWNTEAFF.

The genes are TRBV11-2 and TRBJ2-5, with D possibly matching TRBD2 (7 bases). Germline values: CDR1 SGHAT, CDR2 FQNNGV. Trimming shortened V by 4 bases and J by 0 bases, and 18 bases separated the two germline ends. The CDR3 spans 17 residues. The CDR3 protein is CASSSPRGASYQETQYF. Written as DNA, the CDR3 is TGTGCCAGCAGCTCCCCACGGGGGGCCTCGTACCAAGAGACCCAGTACTTC.

The chain employs TRBV10-3 and TRBJ2-1; D is possibly TRBD2 (6 bases). V was pared by 4 bases and J by 6 bases, with 10 bases between. From germline, CDR1 is ENHRY and CDR2 SYGVKD. CDR3 size: 13 residues. As DNA, the CDR3 is TGTGCCATCAGTGGTCAACTAGCCAATGAGCAGTTCTTC. It encodes CAISGQLANEQFF.

The chain combines TRBV30 with TRBJ1-3; D is unresolved. The V and J ends lost 3 bases and 1 base respectively, with 10 bases between them. The CDR3 covers 14 residues. Looked up from germline, CDR1 is GTSNPN and CDR2 is SVGIG (reference sequence). The CDR3 DNA reads TGTGCCTGGAGCGTACTATTATCTGGAAACACCATATATTTT. Encoded protein: CAWSVLLSGNTIYF.

This chain uses TRBV7-3 with TRBJ2-6; D remains ambiguous. The CDR3 totals 16 residues. Germline V lookup: CDR1 SGHTA, CDR2 FQGTGA. V gave up 1 base and J gave up 0 bases, with 7 bases separating them. CDR3 region: CASSLIPGSGANVLTF. CDR3 in DNA: TGTGCCAGCAGCTTAATTCCAGGCTCTGGGGCCAACGTCCTGACTTTC.

This sequence joins TRBV19 and TRBJ1-2, with unresolved D. The germline V and J ends were trimmed by 7 bases and 1 base, with 22 bases remaining between them. The CDR3 sequence is 17 residues long. Germline V gene lookup returns CDR1 LNHDA and CDR2 SQIVND (reference sequence). The CDR3 DNA sequence: TGTGCCAGTACCTTCCTCCCAATCCGGGATTTTAACTATGGCTACACCTTC. Its protein product is CASTFLPIRDFNYGYTF.

The chain uses TRBV27 and TRBJ1-1; TRBD1 matches 7 bases. Losses at the gene ends were 4 bases for V and 12 bases for J; bases not matched to a gene: 8. The germline gives CDR1 MNHEY, CDR2 SMNVEV (reference sequence). CDR3 length equals 12 residues. The CDR3 DNA follows: TGTGCCAGCAGTTCGTCCGGGACAGTTACTTTCTTT. This gives the protein CASSSSGTVTFF.

CDR3 bases: TGTGCCAGCAGCCCTACAGGGAGCTCCTACAATGAGCAGTTCTTC. Protein sequence: CASSPTGSSYNEQFF. V is TRBV9 and J is TRBJ2-1, with D tentatively TRBD1 (6 bases). V was trimmed by 4 bases and J by 0 bases, leaving 11 bases between them. The CDR3 has 15 amino acids. Germline V gene lookup returns CDR1 SGDLS and CDR2 YYNGEE. The full variable domain, its missing parts supplied by reference TRBV9 and TRBJ2-1, is DSGVTQTPKHLITATGQRVTLRCSPRSGDLSVYWYQQSLDQGLQFLIQYYNGEERAKGNILERFSAQQFPDLHSELNLSSLELGDSALYFCASSPTGSSYNEQFFGPGTRLTVL.

This sequence joins TRBV28 and TRBJ1-2; D unclear. Germline V lookup: CDR1 MDHEN, CDR2 SYDVKM. Trimming took 5 bases from V and 1 from J, leaving 5 bases between them. The CDR3 consists of 12 residues. CDR3 sequence reads: CASSPVNYGYTF. The CDR3 DNA sequence: TGTGCCAGCAGTCCGGTTAACTATGGCTACACCTTC.

This rearrangement joins TRBV6-5 to TRBJ1-6; a possible D gene is TRBD1 (5 bases). CDR3 length: 14 residues. Germline V gene data show CDR1 as MNHEY and CDR2 as SVGAGI. V was cut by 5 bases and J by 10 bases, with 15 bases left in between. CDR3 amino acids: CASSRQGRVSPLHF. The CDR3 DNA follows: TGTGCCAGCAGTCGGCAGGGCAGGGTCTCACCCCTCCACTTT.

This chain's CDR3 is CASSPPTVYEQYF. The CDR3 DNA is TGTGCCAGCTCACCACCGACAGTCTACGAGCAGTACTTC. This rearrangement joins TRBV18 to TRBJ2-7, with TRBD1 as a possible D gene (5 bases). CDR1 is KGHSH, CDR2 LQKENI, per germline. V was cut by 0 bases and J by 3 bases, with 6 bases left in between. This CDR3 contains 13 residues.

CDR3 sequence reads: CASSPGGASTDTQYF. CDR3 sequence (DNA): TGTGCCAGCAGCCCGGGCGGGGCTAGCACAGATACGCAGTATTTT. The V and J genes are TRBV9 and TRBJ2-3; the D gene is possibly TRBD2 (6 bases). This CDR3 has 15 amino acids. The V end was cut by 4 bases, the J end by 0 bases, with 12 bases between. The germline V gene has CDR1 SGDLS and CDR2 YYNGEE.

This rearrangement joins TRBV7-9 to TRBJ2-3, with 10 bases that match TRBD2. Unmatched junction bases numbered 11, after V lost 5 bases and J lost 0 bases. The V gene's germline CDR1 is SEHNR and CDR2 FQNEAQ (reference sequence). The CDR3 has 18 amino acids. This CDR3 reads CASSLSGGRGSSTDTQYF. Written as DNA, the CDR3 is TGTGCCAGCAGCCTTAGCGGGGGGCGGGGGTCTAGCACAGATACGCAGTATTTT.

The V call is TRBV7-3, the J call TRBJ1-1, with a possible D match to TRBD1 (5 bases). From germline, CDR1 is SGHTA and CDR2 FQGTGA. The CDR3 consists of 14 residues. V lost 2 bases to trimming and J lost 3 bases, with 10 bases between them. The CDR3 reads CASSLGGVDTEAFF. In DNA, the CDR3 is TGTGCCAGCAGCTTAGGGGGGGTTGACACTGAAGCTTTCTTT.

This clone was picked up one time. V is TRBV7-2 and J is TRBJ1-5, with TRBD1 matching over 8 bases. V was clipped by 5 bases and J by 0 bases; unmatched bases: 12. The germline CDR1 and CDR2 sequences are SGHTA and FQGNSA. The CDR3 totals 18 residues. The CDR3 loop reads CASSNRQGTFYSNQPQHF. The CDR3 bases are TGTGCCAGCAGCAATCGACAGGGGACATTTTATAGCAATCAGCCCCAGCATTTT.

V gene TRBV5-4 combines with J gene TRBJ2-1; D possibly corresponds to TRBD2 (7 bases). The ends were cut back, 2 bases at V and 5 bases at J, with 20 bases in the middle. The germline V gene has CDR1 SGHNT and CDR2 YYREEE (reference sequence). This CDR3 has 17 residues. The CDR3 protein is CASSFRVGGGQDNEQFF. For the CDR3, the DNA is TGTGCCAGCAGCTTTCGGGTAGGGGGGGGCCAAGACAATGAGCAGTTCTTC.

In DNA, the CDR3 is TGTGCCAGCAGAAGGTCCGGGACAGGGGACACTGAAGCTTTCTTT. Translating gives CASRRSGTGDTEAFF. The V gene is TRBV6-5, the J gene TRBJ1-1, with 10 bases lining up with TRBD1. This CDR3 is 15 amino acids long. V was clipped by 6 bases and J by 3 bases; unmatched bases: 7. Per germline, CDR1 MNHEY and CDR2 SVGAGI.

The chain links TRBV29-1 to TRBJ1-1, with D possibly matching TRBD1 (6 bases). CDR1 and CDR2 from the germline V gene are SQVTM and ANQGSEA. The CDR3 is made up of 13 amino acids. The V end lost 6 bases, the J end lost 0 bases, and 11 bases lay between the germline ends. CDR3 sequence reads: CSVRQELNTEAFF. DNA of the CDR3: TGCAGCGTCCGACAGGAGTTGAACACTGAAGCTTTCTTT.

The chain combines TRBV4-1 with TRBJ2-5; 8 bases match TRBD2. V trimming: 4 bases; J trimming: 3 bases; junction bases outside the gene matches: 13. The CDR3 length is 17 residues. The germline CDR1 and CDR2 sequences are MGHRA and YSYEKL. CDR3 in amino acids: CASSPQSGLRGEETQYF. In nucleotides, the CDR3 is TGCGCCAGCAGCCCGCAAAGTGGGCTGCGGGGGGAAGAGACCCAGTACTTC.

The rearrangement joins TRBV7-9 to TRBJ2-1; the D gene is possibly TRBD1 (5 bases). Germline V gene sequence: CDR1 SEHNR, CDR2 FQNEAQ (reference sequence). This CDR3 is 16 amino acids long. V lost 1 base to trimming and J lost 0 bases, with 10 bases between them. The chain's CDR3 is CASSLGWTSSYNEQFF. The CDR3 region has the DNA TGTGCCAGCAGCTTAGGGTGGACAAGCTCCTACAATGAGCAGTTCTTC.

The genes are TRBV11-2 and TRBJ1-2, with D tentatively TRBD1 (5 bases). Trimming removed 1 base at V and 4 bases at J, with 13 bases between. The CDR3 loop spans 15 amino acids. The germline V gene has CDR1 SGHAT and CDR2 FQNNGV. CDR3: CASSLGADTFYGYTF. In DNA, the CDR3 is TGTGCCAGCAGCTTAGGGGCGGACACATTCTATGGCTACACCTTC. The entire variable domain, with the rest obtained from reference TRBV11-2 and TRBJ1-2, is as follows: EAGVAQSPRYKIIEKRQSVAFWCNPISGHATLYWYQQILGQGPKLLIQFQNNGVVDDSQLPKDRFSAERLKGVDSTLKIQPAKLEDSAVYLCASSLGADTFYGYTFGSGTRLTVV.

This sequence joins TRBV28 and TRBJ1-1, with D uncertain. CDR1 and CDR2 (germline): MDHEN, SYDVKM. Trimming removed 4 bases at V and 1 base at J, with 16 bases between. This CDR3 is built from 16 residues. The CDR3 sequence is CASSSRVSLANTEAFF. The CDR3 region has the DNA TGTGCCAGCAGTTCGAGGGTATCCTTAGCGAACACTGAAGCTTTCTTT.